The 26 T cell receptor beta chains reported below all come from one sample, sequenced in a study of T-cell reconstitution after alpha-beta-depleted transplantation in children. During its preparation, the TCRbeta library received unique molecular identifiers. Each CDR3 protein is one row after TCRdb ran MiXCR on the PCR reads. Found here are some 830,000 distinct CDR3 sequences, roughly 15% of them singletons; the top ten hold about 4.6%. The sequences come from PBMCs, mostly from graft donor cells, collected 360 days after TCRalphabeta/CD19-depleted stem cell transplant. Receptors originate from a male patient between 5 and 17 years old who had a stem cell transplant for acute lymphoblastic leukemia, so the T cells may come from the graft donor.

This chain uses TRBV5-1 with TRBJ2-1; D is perhaps TRBD1 (5 bases). CDR1 SGHRS and CDR2 YFSETQ come from the germline V gene. There are 15 residues in the CDR3. Trimming shortened V by 1 base and J by 5 bases, and 13 bases separated the two germline ends. The CDR3 loop is CASSLSGQRDNEQFF. Written as DNA, the CDR3 is TGCGCCAGCAGCTTGTCAGGGCAGAGAGACAATGAGCAGTTCTTC.

V and J are TRBV12-3 or TRBV12-4 and TRBJ2-1; D is perhaps TRBD1 or TRBD2 (5 bases each). With 6 bases removed from V and 0 bases from J, the gap between germline ends came to 12 bases. The CDR3 has 15 residues. The CDR3 bases are TGTGCCAGCAGACGGGACCAAAGCTCCTACAATGAGCAGTTCTTC. It codes for CASRRDQSSYNEQFF.

In this sample, this clonotype turned up a few times. The chain has TRBV11-2 and TRBJ2-4, with a weak D call TRBD2 (5 bases). The V and J ends lost 4 bases and 4 bases respectively, with 14 bases between them. The CDR3 loop spans 15 amino acids. Germline CDR1 is SGHAT and CDR2 is FQNNGV. CDR3 nucleotides: TGTGCCAGCAGCTCCACTAGATTGGAGAAAAACATTCAGTACTTC. Translation gives CASSSTRLEKNIQYF.

J is TRBJ2-3 and V is TRBV5-1, with a weak D call TRBD1 (5 bases). This CDR3 comprises 19 residues. The germline V and J ends were trimmed by 7 bases and 0 bases, with 27 bases remaining between them. The germline V gene encodes CDR1 SGHRS and CDR2 YFSETQ. As DNA, the CDR3 is TGCGCCAGCGGGTTCCCGGACACTTATTCCCCTACGAGCACAGATACGCAGTATTTT. Translated, it gives CASGFPDTYSPTSTDTQYF.

This clonotype turned up a few times. Written as DNA, the CDR3 is TGTGCCAGCAGCTTTCCCCGGGCGGGCCTTTACGAGCAGTACTTC. Protein: CASSFPRAGLYEQYF. The chain uses TRBV7-8 and TRBJ2-7, with a possible D match to TRBD2 (5 bases). This CDR3 spans 15 amino acids. V dropped 3 bases and J dropped 4 bases, with 16 bases sitting between them. Per the germline V gene, CDR1 is SGHVS and CDR2 is FQNEAQ.

The chain has TRBV5-4 and TRBJ2-1; D gene ambiguous. The length of the CDR3 is 16 residues. The V gene's germline CDR1 is SGHNT and CDR2 YYREEE (reference sequence). The germline V and J ends were trimmed by 0 bases and 2 bases, with 12 bases remaining between them. The CDR3 is CASSLVGLGPYNEQFF. The CDR3 nucleotides read TGTGCCAGCAGCTTGGTTGGGCTAGGCCCCTACAATGAGCAGTTCTTC.

The chain recombines TRBV5-5 with TRBJ2-7; D might be TRBD1 (6 bases). V lost 4 bases, J lost 3 bases, and 11 bases lay in between. This CDR3 region has 13 residues. The germline gives CDR1 SGHKS, CDR2 YYEKEE (reference sequence). CDR3 in DNA: TGTGCCAGCAGCATCACAGGGATCTACGAGCAGTACTTC. Translating gives CASSITGIYEQYF.

The chain joins TRBV12-3 or TRBV12-4 to TRBJ2-7; no clear D. The CDR3 consists of 13 residues. V dropped 8 bases and J dropped 2 bases, with 13 bases sitting between them. In DNA form, the CDR3 reads TGTGCCAGCGGATGGCGATCCACCTACGAGCAGTACTTC. Its translation: CASGWRSTYEQYF.

This clonotype was observed many times. This rearrangement joins TRBV7-8 to TRBJ2-3; D gene uncertain. CDR1 is SGHVS, CDR2 FQNEAQ, per germline. With 7 bases removed from V and 0 bases from J, the gap between germline ends came to 11 bases. This CDR3 contains 14 residues. CDR3 loop: CASIPIVSTDTQYF. CDR3 in DNA: TGTGCCAGCATCCCTATAGTAAGCACAGATACGCAGTATTTT. Using reference TRBV7-8 and TRBJ2-3 for the parts outside the CDR3, the full variable domain is GAGVSQSPRYKVAKRGQDVALRCDPISGHVSLFWYQQALGQGPEFLTYFQNEAQLDKSGLPSDRFFAERPEGSVSTLKIQRTQQEDSAVYLCASIPIVSTDTQYFGPGTRLTVL.

V gene TRBV5-1 combines with J gene TRBJ1-1; the match to TRBD1 covers 8 bases. Germline V gene lookup returns CDR1 SGHRS and CDR2 YFSETQ. The CDR3 extends over 15 amino acids. V was pared by 5 bases and J by 1 base, with 7 bases of the junction left unmatched. CDR3 in DNA: TGCGCCAGCAGATCTGGACAGGGTACGAACACTGAAGCTTTCTTT. Amino acids: CASRSGQGTNTEAFF.

The V gene is TRBV19, the J gene TRBJ1-5; D gene uncertain. This CDR3 contains 15 residues. Germline CDR1 and CDR2: LNHDA and SQIVND (reference sequence). V lost 4 bases, J lost 0 bases, and 10 bases lay in between. CDR3 in amino acids: CASSKNLHSNQPQHF. The CDR3 region has the DNA TGTGCCAGTAGTAAAAACCTACATAGCAATCAGCCCCAGCATTTT.

This rearrangement joins TRBV9 to TRBJ2-1; 7 nucleotides align to TRBD1. Trimming cost V 0 bases and J 2 bases; bases outside gene matches: 5. This CDR3 is 16 amino acids long. Germline V CDR1 and CDR2: SGDLS, YYNGEE. CDR3 in DNA: TGTGCCAGCAGCGTAGTCGGACAGGTCACCTACAATGAGCAGTTCTTC. Translating it yields CASSVVGQVTYNEQFF.

The table lists this clonotype with many counts. The chain recombines TRBV3-1 with TRBJ2-7; possibly TRBD2 for D (6 bases). V was trimmed by 3 bases and J by 3 bases, leaving 18 bases between them. The CDR3 has 16 residues. Germline CDR1 is LGHDT and CDR2 is YNNKEL (reference sequence). CDR3 residues: CASSHTTRRALYEQYF. CDR3 DNA: TGTGCCAGCAGCCATACCACCAGGAGGGCACTCTACGAGCAGTACTTC.

The chain combines TRBV5-4 with TRBJ2-7; unclear D gene. This CDR3 has 13 residues. Trimming removed 2 bases at V and 5 bases at J, with 11 bases between. In germline, CDR1 is SGHNT, CDR2 YYREEE (reference sequence). This CDR3 reads CASSFGVSHEQYF. In DNA form, the CDR3 reads TGTGCCAGCAGCTTTGGGGTTAGCCACGAGCAGTACTTC. Looking up the rest from reference TRBV5-4 and TRBJ2-7 gives the full variable domain: ETGVTQSPTHLIKTRGQQVTLRCSSQSGHNTVSWYQQALGQGPQFIFQYYREEENGRGNFPPRFSGLQFPNYSSELNVNALELDDSALYLCASSFGVSHEQYFGPGTRLTVT.

The table lists this clonotype with a few counts. This chain links TRBV9 with TRBJ2-1; 8 bases fit TRBD2. V trimming: 3 bases; J trimming: 14 bases; junction bases outside the gene matches: 19. Looked up from germline, CDR1 is SGDLS and CDR2 is YYNGEE. This CDR3 is built from 16 residues. This CDR3 is CASSASAGGPGIREFF. The CDR3, as DNA: TGTGCCAGCAGCGCCAGCGCGGGAGGACCCGGAATACGAGAGTTCTTC. The whole variable domain, remainder taken from reference TRBV9 and TRBJ2-1, is DSGVTQTPKHLITATGQRVTLRCSPRSGDLSVYWYQQSLDQGLQFLIQYYNGEERAKGNILERFSAQQFPDLHSELNLSSLELGDSALYFCASSASAGGPGIREFFGPGTRLTVL.

The table lists this clonotype with a few counts. V usage is TRBV20-1 and J usage is TRBJ1-6; D possibly corresponds to TRBD1 (5 bases). Looked up from germline, CDR1 is DFQATT and CDR2 is SNEGSKA (reference sequence). Deletions cut 3 bases from V and 11 bases from J, with 17 bases between. The CDR3 spans 14 residues. Here the CDR3 reads CSASPGRRSAPLHF. The CDR3 bases are TGCAGTGCTAGTCCGGGACGGAGGTCAGCACCCCTCCACTTT.

This sequence joins TRBV2 and TRBJ2-7, with 8 bases matching TRBD2. The CDR3 is made up of 13 amino acids. V was pared by 7 bases and J by 4 bases, with 6 bases of the junction left unmatched. Germline CDR1 is SNHLY and CDR2 is FYNNEI. The CDR3 is CASNSGAAYEQYF. CDR3 coding DNA: TGTGCCAGCAATAGCGGGGCAGCTTACGAGCAGTACTTC.

The V and J genes are TRBV19 and TRBJ2-3, with a weak D call TRBD2 (5 bases). Trimming shortened V by 9 bases and J by 4 bases, and 8 bases separated the two germline ends. Looked up from germline, CDR1 is LNHDA and CDR2 is SQIVND (reference sequence). This CDR3 region has 11 residues. CDR3: CASQLADTQYF. CDR3 nucleotides: TGTGCCAGCCAACTAGCAGATACGCAGTATTTT.

The rearrangement uses TRBV10-2 and TRBJ2-7, with TRBD1 identical over 9 bases. Germline CDR1 reads WSHSY; CDR2 reads SAAADI. The length of the CDR3 is 14 residues. Unmatched junction bases numbered 5, after V lost 2 bases and J lost 6 bases. The CDR3 here is CASSERDRVGEQYF. The CDR3 DNA reads TGCGCCAGCAGTGAGAGGGACAGGGTGGGCGAGCAGTACTTC.

This clonotype was counted a few times. This chain links TRBV4-1 with TRBJ2-7; unclear D gene. The CDR3 has 16 amino acids. The germline gives CDR1 MGHRA, CDR2 YSYEKL. V lost 3 bases and J lost 3, with 18 bases in between. This chain's CDR3 is CASSHPLRYKNYEQYF. CDR3 DNA: TGCGCCAGCAGCCACCCCCTACGGTACAAGAACTACGAGCAGTACTTC.

The V call is TRBV29-1, the J call TRBJ2-1; D possibly corresponds to TRBD1 (6 bases). From germline, CDR1 is SQVTM and CDR2 ANQGSEA. Trimming cost V 6 bases and J 1 base, with 13 bases left between them. This CDR3 has 14 residues. The DNA of the CDR3 is TGCAGCGTACTCGGGACACCATCCTACAATGAGCAGTTCTTC. This codes for CSVLGTPSYNEQFF.

This clonotype was seen just once. The V call is TRBV18, the J call TRBJ2-7; TRBD2 matches 8 bases. The CDR3 extends over 14 amino acids. In germline, CDR1 is KGHSH, CDR2 LQKENI. V shed 7 bases and J 2 bases; nucleotides not matched to a gene: 7. The CDR3 DNA is TGTGCCAGCTGCCCGGGACTAGGTCCCTACGAGCAGTACTTC. Translated: CASCPGLGPYEQYF.

The chain joins TRBV12-3 or TRBV12-4 to TRBJ2-3; TRBD1 is a possible D gene (6 bases). The germline V and J ends were trimmed by 6 bases and 3 bases, with 19 bases remaining between them. CDR3 length: 16 amino acids. The CDR3, as DNA: TGTGCCAGCAGCCCCTACCGGCCAGGGGTAACAGATACGCAGTATTTT. Amino acid sequence: CASSPYRPGVTDTQYF.

The sample holds many counts of this clonotype. The J gene is TRBJ2-3, the V gene TRBV5-5, with D maybe TRBD1 (5 bases). Germline assignment: CDR1 SGHKS and CDR2 YYEKEE (reference sequence). This CDR3 is 16 amino acids long. The V and J ends lost 3 bases and 2 bases respectively, with 16 bases between them. The CDR3 protein is CASSSSRAGNTDTQYF. The CDR3, as DNA: TGTGCCAGCAGCTCATCCAGGGCCGGAAACACAGATACGCAGTATTTT.

The rearrangement links TRBV20-1 to TRBJ2-3; D not resolved. The CDR3 is made up of 15 amino acids. V was pared by 2 bases and J by 2 bases, with 14 bases between. The germline gives CDR1 DFQATT, CDR2 SNEGSKA (reference sequence). CDR3 DNA sequence: TGCAGTGCTAGACCAACTTGGTCTGCCACAGATACGCAGTATTTT. Translation: CSARPTWSATDTQYF.

This clonotype was seen a handful of times. J is TRBJ2-1 and V is TRBV29-1; weak D call: TRBD1 (6 bases). The CDR3 runs to 13 residues. Germline assignment: CDR1 SQVTM and CDR2 ANQGSEA. With 6 bases removed from V and 5 bases from J, the gap between germline ends came to 14 bases. CDR3 in DNA: TGCAGCGTCTGGACAGTGCCCAACAATGAGCAGTTCTTC. The encoded protein is CSVWTVPNNEQFF.